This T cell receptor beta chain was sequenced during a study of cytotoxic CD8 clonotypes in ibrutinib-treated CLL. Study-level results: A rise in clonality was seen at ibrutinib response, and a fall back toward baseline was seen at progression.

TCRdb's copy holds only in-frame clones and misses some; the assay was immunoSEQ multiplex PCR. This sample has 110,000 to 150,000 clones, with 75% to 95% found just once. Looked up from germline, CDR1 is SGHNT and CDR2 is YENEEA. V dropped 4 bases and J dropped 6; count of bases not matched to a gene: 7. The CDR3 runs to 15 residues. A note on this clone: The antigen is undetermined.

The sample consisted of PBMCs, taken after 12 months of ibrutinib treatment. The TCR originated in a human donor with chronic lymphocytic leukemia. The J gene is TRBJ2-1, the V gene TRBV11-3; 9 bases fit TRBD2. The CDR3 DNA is TGTGCCAGCAGCTCGGTAGCGGGAGAGGGCAATGAGCAGTTCTTC. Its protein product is CASSSVAGEGNEQFF.